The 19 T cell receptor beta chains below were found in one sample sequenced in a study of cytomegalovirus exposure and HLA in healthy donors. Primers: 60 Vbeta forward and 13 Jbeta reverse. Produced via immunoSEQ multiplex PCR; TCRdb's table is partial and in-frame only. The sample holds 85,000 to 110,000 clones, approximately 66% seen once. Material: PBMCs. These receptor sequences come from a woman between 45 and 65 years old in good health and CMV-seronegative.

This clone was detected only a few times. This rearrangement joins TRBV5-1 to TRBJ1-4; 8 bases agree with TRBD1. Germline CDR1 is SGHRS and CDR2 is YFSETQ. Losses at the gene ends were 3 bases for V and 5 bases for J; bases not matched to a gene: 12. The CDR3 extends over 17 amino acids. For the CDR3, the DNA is TGCGCCAGCAGCTCGAATCCTAACCGGGACAGGAATGAAAAACTGTTTTTT. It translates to CASSSNPNRDRNEKLFF.

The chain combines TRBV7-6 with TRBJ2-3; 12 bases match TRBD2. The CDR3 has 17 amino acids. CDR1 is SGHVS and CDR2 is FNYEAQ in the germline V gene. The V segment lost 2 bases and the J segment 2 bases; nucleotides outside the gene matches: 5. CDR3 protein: CASSLFSSGGATDTQYF. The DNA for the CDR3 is TGTGCCAGCAGCTTATTTTCTAGCGGGGGGGCCACAGATACGCAGTATTTT.

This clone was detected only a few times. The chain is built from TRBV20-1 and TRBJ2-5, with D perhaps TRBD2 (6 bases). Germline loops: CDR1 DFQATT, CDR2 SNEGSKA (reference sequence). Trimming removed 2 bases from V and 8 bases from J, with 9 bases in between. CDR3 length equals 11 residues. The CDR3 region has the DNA TGCAGTGCTAGACTTAGCGGAACCCAGTACTTC. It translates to CSARLSGTQYF.

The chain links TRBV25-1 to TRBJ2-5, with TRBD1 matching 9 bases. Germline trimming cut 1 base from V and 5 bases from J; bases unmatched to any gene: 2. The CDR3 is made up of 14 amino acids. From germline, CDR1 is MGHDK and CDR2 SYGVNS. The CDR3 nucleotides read TGTGCCAGCAGTGAATGGGACAGGGAGGAGACCCAGTACTTC. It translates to CASSEWDREETQYF.

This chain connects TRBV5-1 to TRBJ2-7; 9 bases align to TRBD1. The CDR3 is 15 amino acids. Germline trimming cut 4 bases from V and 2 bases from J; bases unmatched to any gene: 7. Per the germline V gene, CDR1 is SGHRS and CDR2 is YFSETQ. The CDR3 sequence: CASSGGQGSAYEQYF. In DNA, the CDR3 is TGCGCCAGCAGCGGGGGACAGGGCTCAGCCTACGAGCAGTACTTC.

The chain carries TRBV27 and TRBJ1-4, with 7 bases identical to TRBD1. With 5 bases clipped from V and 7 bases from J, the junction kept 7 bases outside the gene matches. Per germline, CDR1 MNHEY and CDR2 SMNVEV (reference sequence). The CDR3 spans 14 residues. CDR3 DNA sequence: TGTGCCAGCAGTCTCGGGACAGCTCCTGAAAAACTGTTTTTT. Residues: CASSLGTAPEKLFF.

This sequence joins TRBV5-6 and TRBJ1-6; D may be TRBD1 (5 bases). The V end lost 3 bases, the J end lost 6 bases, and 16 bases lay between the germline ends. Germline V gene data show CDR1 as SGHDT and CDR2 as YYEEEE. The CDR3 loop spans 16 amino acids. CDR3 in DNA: TGTGCCAGCAGCTGGGGCGTTAGGGGTCGTAATTCACCCCTCCACTTT. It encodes CASSWGVRGRNSPLHF. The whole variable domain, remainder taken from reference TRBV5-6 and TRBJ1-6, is DAGVTQSPTHLIKTRGQQVTLRCSPKSGHDTVSWYQQALGQGPQFIFQYYEEEERQRGNFPDRFSGHQFPNYSSELNVNALLLGDSALYLCASSWGVRGRNSPLHFGNGTRLTVT.

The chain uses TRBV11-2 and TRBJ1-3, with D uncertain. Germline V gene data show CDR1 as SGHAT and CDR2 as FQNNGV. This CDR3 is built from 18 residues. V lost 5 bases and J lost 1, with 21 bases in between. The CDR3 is CASSHEAPRRLSGNTIYF. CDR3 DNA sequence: TGTGCCAGCAGCCATGAAGCTCCGAGGCGGCTATCTGGAAACACCATATATTTT.

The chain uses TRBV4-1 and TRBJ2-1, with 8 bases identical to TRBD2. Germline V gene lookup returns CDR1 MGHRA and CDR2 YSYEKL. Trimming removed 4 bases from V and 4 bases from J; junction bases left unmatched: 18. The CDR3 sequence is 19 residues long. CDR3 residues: CASSRTHPGLGVSYNEQFF. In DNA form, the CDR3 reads TGCGCCAGCAGCCGCACACACCCGGGACTAGGGGTCTCTTACAATGAGCAGTTCTTC.

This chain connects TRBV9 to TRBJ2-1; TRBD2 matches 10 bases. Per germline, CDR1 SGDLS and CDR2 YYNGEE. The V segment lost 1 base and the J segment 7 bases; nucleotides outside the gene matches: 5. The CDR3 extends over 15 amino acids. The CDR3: CASSVSSGRTNEQFF. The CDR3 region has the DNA TGTGCCAGCAGCGTATCTAGCGGGAGAACAAATGAGCAGTTCTTC.

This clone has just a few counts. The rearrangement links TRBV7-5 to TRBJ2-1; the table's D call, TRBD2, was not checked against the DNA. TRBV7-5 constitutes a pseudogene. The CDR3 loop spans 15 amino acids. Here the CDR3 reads CVRSLGTRVYNEQFF. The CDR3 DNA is TGTGTCAGAAGCTTAGGGACTAGAGTCTACAATGAGCAGTTCTTC.

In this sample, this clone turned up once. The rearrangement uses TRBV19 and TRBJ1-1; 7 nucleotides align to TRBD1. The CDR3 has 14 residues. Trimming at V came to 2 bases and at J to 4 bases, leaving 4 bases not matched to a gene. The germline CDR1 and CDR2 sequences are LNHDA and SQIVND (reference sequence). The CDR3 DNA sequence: TGTGCCAGTAGTATACGGACAGGCTTCACTGAAGCTTTCTTT. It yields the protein CASSIRTGFTEAFF.

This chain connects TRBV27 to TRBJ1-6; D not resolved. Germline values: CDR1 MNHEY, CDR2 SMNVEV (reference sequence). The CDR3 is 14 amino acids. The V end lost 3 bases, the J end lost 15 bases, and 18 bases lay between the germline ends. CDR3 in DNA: TGTGCCAGCAGTTTGTTGTATGGTGACTTGCTCCTCCACTTT. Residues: CASSLLYGDLLLHF.

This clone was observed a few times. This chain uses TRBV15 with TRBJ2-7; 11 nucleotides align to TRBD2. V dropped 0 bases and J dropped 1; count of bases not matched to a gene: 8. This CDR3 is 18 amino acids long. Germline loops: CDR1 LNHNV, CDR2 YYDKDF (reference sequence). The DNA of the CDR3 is TGTGCCACCAGCAGAGACCCTAGCGGGAGGACCACGTCCTACGAGCAGTACTTC. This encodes CATSRDPSGRTTSYEQYF.

This CDR3 is CASGLTSGGLNIQYF. CDR3 in DNA: TGCGCCAGCGGATTGACTAGCGGGGGATTAAACATTCAGTACTTC. J is TRBJ2-4 and V is TRBV5-1; 12 nucleotides match TRBD2. Trimming took 7 bases from V and 6 from J; bases not matched to a gene: 8. The CDR3 extends over 15 amino acids. The germline gives CDR1 SGHRS, CDR2 YFSETQ.

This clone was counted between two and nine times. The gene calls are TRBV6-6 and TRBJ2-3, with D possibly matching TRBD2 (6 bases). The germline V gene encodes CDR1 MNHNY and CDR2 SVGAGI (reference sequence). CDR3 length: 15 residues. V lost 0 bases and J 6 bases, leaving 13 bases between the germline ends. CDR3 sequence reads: CASSYSTLEGDTQYF. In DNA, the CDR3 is TGTGCCAGCAGTTACTCGACACTGGAGGGCGATACGCAGTATTTT.

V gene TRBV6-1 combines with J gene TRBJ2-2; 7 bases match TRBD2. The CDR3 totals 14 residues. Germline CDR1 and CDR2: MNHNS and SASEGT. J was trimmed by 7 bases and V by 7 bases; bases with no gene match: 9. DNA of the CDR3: TGTGCCAGCAATCGGCGGGAGAGGAGCGGGGAGCTGTTTTTT. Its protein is CASNRRERSGELFF.

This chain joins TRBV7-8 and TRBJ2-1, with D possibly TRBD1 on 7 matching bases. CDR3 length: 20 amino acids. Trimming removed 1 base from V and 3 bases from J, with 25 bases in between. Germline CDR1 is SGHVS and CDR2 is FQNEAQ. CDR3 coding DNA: TGTGCCAGCAGCTTAGGAAAGTTTGGTGAGGGACAGCGGGTCTACAATGAGCAGTTCTTC. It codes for CASSLGKFGEGQRVYNEQFF.

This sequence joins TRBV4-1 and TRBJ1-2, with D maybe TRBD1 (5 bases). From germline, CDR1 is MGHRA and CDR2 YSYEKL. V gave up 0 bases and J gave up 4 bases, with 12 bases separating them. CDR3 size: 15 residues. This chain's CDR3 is CASSQDQGGGYGYTF. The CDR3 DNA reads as TGCGCCAGCAGCCAAGATCAAGGCGGGGGCTATGGCTACACCTTC.